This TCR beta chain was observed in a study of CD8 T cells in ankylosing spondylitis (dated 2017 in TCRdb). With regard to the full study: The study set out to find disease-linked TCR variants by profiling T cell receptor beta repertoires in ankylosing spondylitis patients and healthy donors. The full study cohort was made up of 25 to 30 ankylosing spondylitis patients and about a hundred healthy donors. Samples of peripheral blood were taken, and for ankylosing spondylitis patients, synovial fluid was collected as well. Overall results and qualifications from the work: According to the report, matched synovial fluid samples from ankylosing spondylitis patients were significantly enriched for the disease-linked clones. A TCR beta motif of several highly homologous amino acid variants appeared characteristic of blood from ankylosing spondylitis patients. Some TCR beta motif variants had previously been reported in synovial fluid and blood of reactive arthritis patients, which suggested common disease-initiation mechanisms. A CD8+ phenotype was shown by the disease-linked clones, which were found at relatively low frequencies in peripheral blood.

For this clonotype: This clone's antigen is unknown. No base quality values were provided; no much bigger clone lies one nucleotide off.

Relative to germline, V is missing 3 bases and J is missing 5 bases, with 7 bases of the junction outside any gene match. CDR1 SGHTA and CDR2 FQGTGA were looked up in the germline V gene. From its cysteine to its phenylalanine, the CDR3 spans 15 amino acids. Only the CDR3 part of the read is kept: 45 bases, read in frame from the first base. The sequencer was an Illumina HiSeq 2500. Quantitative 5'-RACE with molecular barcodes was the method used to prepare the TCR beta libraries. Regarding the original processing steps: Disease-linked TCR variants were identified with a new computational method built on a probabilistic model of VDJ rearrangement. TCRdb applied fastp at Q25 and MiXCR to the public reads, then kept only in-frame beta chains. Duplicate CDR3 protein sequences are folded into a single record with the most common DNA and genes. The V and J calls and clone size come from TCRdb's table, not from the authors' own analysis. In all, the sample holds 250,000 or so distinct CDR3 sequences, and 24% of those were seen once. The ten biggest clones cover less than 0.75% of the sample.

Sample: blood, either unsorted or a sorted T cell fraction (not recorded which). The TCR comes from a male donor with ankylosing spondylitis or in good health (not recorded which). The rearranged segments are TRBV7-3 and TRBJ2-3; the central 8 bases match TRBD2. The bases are TGTGCCAGCAGCTTGGCGGGGGGCCGCGGAGATACGCAGTATTTT. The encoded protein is CASSLAGGRGDTQYF.